A selection of T cell receptor beta chains follows, all from one sample in a study of T cells expressing NK-cell markers. Each CDR3 protein gets one entry in TCRdb, which reprocessed the 5' RACE reads and gives no DNA. The table lists roughly 180,000 distinct CDR3 sequences, with 15% to 20% in the top ten. Source material: blood T cells: a sorted CD56 or NKG2C T cell subset, CD4+ or CD8+ T cells, or bulk PBMC T cells (not recorded which). The receptors were sampled from a woman between 18 and 69 years old in good health. The CDR3 runs from the conserved cysteine through the conserved F or W.

cdr3_aa j_call v_call
CASRGLAGSGYEQYF TRBJ2-7 TRBV27
CASSLGLTPEQYF TRBJ2-7 TRBV7-2
CASRTGTSGSNEQFF TRBJ2-1 TRBV6-1
CASSSGTSLTWEQFF TRBJ2-1 TRBV11-2
CASRNAGSYEQYF TRBJ2-7 TRBV14
CSARDRGLSGNTIYF TRBJ1-3 TRBV20-1
CSAKRTGVDNSPLHF TRBJ1-6 TRBV20-1
CAGTDRVTSHEQFF TRBJ2-1 TRBV2
CSAVAGPTQETQYF TRBJ2-5 TRBV20-1
CASSQGGQRDYEQYF TRBJ2-7 TRBV3-1
CASSQDRGSGRYEQYF TRBJ2-7 TRBV4-2
CASSFGTGNEKLFF TRBJ1-4 TRBV7-3
CASTRGQATYQETQYF TRBJ2-5 TRBV5-1
CASSQDRTGGNQPQHF TRBJ1-5 TRBV3-1
CASTLSSSYNEQFF TRBJ2-1 TRBV7-9
CASSYSRGLGTYEQYF TRBJ2-7 TRBV6-5
CASSYRTGYSTDTQYF TRBJ2-3 TRBV6-5
CSAIWTGKPYEQYF TRBJ2-7 TRBV20-1
CASSLAFTYEQYF TRBJ2-7 TRBV7-2
CASSFDRVTALHQPQHF TRBJ1-5 TRBV28
CASSQARGTTEAFF TRBJ1-1 TRBV3-1
CASKKGNQPQHF TRBJ1-5 TRBV12-3/TRBV12-4
CASSPGTGNQPQHF TRBJ1-5 TRBV7-2
CASSPFGNSGNTIYF TRBJ1-3 TRBV3-1
CASSRGVEIGEKLFF TRBJ1-4 TRBV3-1
CASSSGRAREETQYF TRBJ2-5 TRBV7-9
CASSLGAGGFEETQYF TRBJ2-5 TRBV5-1
CASSPHRVGGSDTEAFF TRBJ1-1 TRBV11-2
CASSQEVTEAWSYTF TRBJ1-2 TRBV4-2
CASSWTSGGATDTQYF TRBJ2-3 TRBV5-5
CASSTQGRGAEAFF TRBJ1-1 TRBV5-1
CAITASGSYEQYF TRBJ2-7 TRBV10-3
CASSEWCEQYF TRBJ2-7 TRBV2
CASSPPGTSGGDCSYEQYF TRBJ2-7 TRBV21-1
CSVGVGTLETQYF TRBJ2-5 TRBV29-1
CASSQGPGLGEQYF TRBJ2-7 TRBV3-1
CASSQDELAGTGRFQPQHF TRBJ1-5 TRBV4-2
CASSLLGLNTEAFF TRBJ1-1 TRBV5-1
CASSSPGEGSETQYF TRBJ2-5 TRBV27
CASTPVGGGNEQFF TRBJ2-1 TRBV9